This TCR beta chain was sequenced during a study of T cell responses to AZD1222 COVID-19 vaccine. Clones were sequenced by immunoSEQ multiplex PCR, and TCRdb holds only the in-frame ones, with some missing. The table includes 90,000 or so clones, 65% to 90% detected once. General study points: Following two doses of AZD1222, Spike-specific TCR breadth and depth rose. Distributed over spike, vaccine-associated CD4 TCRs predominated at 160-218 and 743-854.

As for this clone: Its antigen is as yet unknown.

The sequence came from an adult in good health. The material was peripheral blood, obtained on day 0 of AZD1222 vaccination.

Here the CDR3 DNA reads TGTGCCAGCATCGCTCCCACAGGGTACACCGGGGAGCTGTTTTTT. It specifies CASIAPTGYTGELFF. The chain couples TRBV28 to TRBJ2-2; possible D gene TRBD1, 6 bases. The ends were cut back, 7 bases at V and 3 bases at J, with 15 bases in the middle. Germline CDR1 and CDR2: MDHEN and SYDVKM. The CDR3 spans 15 residues.